This TCR beta chain stems from a study of cytomegalovirus exposure and HLA in healthy donors. Background on the study: A previous analysis identified around 120 million unique TCR beta sequences derived from 180 million or so T cells. Study conclusions and caveats: The study had only CMV serostatus as immune exposure information. A later analysis reportedly found fewer N-insertions in an Asian-associated ancestry cluster than the approximately 660-donor mean. In vitro data verified a few CMV-associated chains as specific for CMV antigens.

PCR employed 60 Vbeta and 13 Jbeta primers. Produced via immunoSEQ multiplex PCR; TCRdb's table is partial and in-frame only. The sample carries roughly 170,000 clones, 70% to 80% recorded once. The CDR3 is made up of 16 amino acids. Germline CDR1 SGHDT, CDR2 YYEEEE. V lost 4 bases and J lost 4, with 15 bases in between. About this clone itself: Its antigen is as yet unknown.

The sample consisted of PBMCs. The TCR sequence derives from a female donor in good health and CMV-seronegative. The chain recombines TRBV5-6 with TRBJ1-6, with D tentatively TRBD1 (6 bases). The CDR3 loop reads CASSQGRGKYNSPLHF. In nucleotides, the CDR3 is TGTGCCAGCAGCCAGGGGCGTGGAAAGTATAATTCACCCCTCCACTTT.